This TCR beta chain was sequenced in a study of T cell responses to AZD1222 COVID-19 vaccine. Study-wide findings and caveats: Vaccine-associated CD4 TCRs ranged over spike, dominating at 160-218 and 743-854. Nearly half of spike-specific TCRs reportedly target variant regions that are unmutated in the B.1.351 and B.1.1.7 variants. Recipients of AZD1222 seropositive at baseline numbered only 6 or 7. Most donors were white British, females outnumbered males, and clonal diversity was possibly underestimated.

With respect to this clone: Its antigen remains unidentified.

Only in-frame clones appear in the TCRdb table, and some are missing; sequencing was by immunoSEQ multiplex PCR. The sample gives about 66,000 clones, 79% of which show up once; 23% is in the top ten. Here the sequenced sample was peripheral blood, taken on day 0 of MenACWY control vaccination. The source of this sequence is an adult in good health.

Written as DNA, the CDR3 is TGTGCCAGCAGAGAGACCGGGACAGACACCGGGGAGCTGTTTTTT. It codes for CASRETGTDTGELFF. The genes are TRBV9 and TRBJ2-2, with 7 nucleotides matching TRBD1. V dropped 5 bases and J dropped 3; count of bases not matched to a gene: 7. CDR3 length equals 15 residues. The germline CDR1 and CDR2 sequences are SGDLS and YYNGEE.